A single count supports the clone carrying this T cell receptor (beta chain). The sample has other DNA sequences that encode this CDR3 too. Everyone who took part was roughly 18 to 89 years old, and they came from 24 US areas. Membership in each cohort depended on participant-reported clinical history. This sample stems from a study of blood T cell repertoires in COVID-19. Overall study context: PBMCs, B-cell-depleted T cells, or T cells provided the cDNA or gDNA that made up the material.

Per the original data handling: Reference gene primers were amplified, and this amplification served to estimate nucleated cell counts. Here immunoSEQ multiplex PCR was the method, and the copy in TCRdb shows in-frame clones only, minus some. The DNA was the basis for D and trimming; V, J and clone size are from that table. Among around 200,000 clones, roughly 86% were seen once, and the ten largest hold 5% to 7%. Sequenced material: PBMCs or T cells enriched from blood (not recorded which). The clonotype was recovered from a man between 40 and 49 years old with acute COVID-19.

This CDR3 is CASSLGTSGSYEQYF. CDR3 coding DNA: TGCGCCAGCAGCTTGGGGACTAGCGGGAGTTACGAGCAGTACTTC. This chain uses TRBV5-1 with TRBJ2-7; TRBD2 agrees at 13 bases. Germline V CDR1 and CDR2: SGHRS, YFSETQ. This CDR3 is built from 15 residues. V was pared by 0 bases and J by 4 bases, with 1 base of the junction left unmatched.